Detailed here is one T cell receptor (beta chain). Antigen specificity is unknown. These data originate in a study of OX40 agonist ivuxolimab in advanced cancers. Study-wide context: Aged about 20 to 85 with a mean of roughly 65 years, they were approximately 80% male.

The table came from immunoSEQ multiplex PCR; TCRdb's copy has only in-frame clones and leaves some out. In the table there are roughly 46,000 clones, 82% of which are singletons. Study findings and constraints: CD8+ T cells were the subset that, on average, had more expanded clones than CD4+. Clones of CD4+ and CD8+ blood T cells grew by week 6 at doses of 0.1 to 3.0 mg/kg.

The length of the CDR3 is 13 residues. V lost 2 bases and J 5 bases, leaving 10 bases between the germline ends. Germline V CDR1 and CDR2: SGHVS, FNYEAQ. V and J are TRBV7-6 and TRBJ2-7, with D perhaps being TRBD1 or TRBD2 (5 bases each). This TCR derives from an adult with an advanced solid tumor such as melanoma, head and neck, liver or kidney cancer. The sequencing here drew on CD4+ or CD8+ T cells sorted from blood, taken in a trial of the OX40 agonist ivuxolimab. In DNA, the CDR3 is TGTGCCAGCAGCTTATCGAGGGGTAACGAGCAGTACTTC. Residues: CASSLSRGNEQYF.